One sample yielded the 12 T cell receptor beta chains listed below, sequenced in a study of blood T cell repertoires in COVID-19. Assay used: immunoSEQ multiplex PCR; TCRdb lists only in-frame clones, some missing. The table has about 20,000 clones, about 88% seen once; the top ten hold roughly 31%. Sequencing input: peripheral blood. These receptors were obtained from a human donor with active COVID-19. The donor label of this sample is uncertain.

The J gene is TRBJ2-5, the V gene TRBV27, with D maybe TRBD1 (6 bases). This CDR3 has 14 residues. The germline V and J ends were trimmed by 3 bases and 4 bases, with 12 bases remaining between them. Germline values: CDR1 MNHEY, CDR2 SMNVEV (reference sequence). The CDR3 loop reads CASSFSGVGETQYF. The CDR3 DNA reads as TGTGCCAGCAGTTTTTCAGGGGTGGGAGAGACCCAGTACTTC.

J is TRBJ1-1 and V is TRBV5-4; 8 positions agree with TRBD1. The junction had 6 bases not matched to a gene; V was cut back by 1 base and J by 10 bases. CDR1 is SGHNT, CDR2 YYREEE, per germline (reference sequence). There are 13 residues in the CDR3. The CDR3 DNA follows: TGTGCCAGCAGCTTGACAGGGGGAAAGTCAGCTTTCTTT. Protein product: CASSLTGGKSAFF.

The chain couples TRBV19 to TRBJ2-3; 7 positions agree with TRBD2. V gave up 3 bases and J gave up 2 bases; unmatched junction bases: 2. The CDR3 loop spans 14 amino acids. Germline lookup yields CDR1 LNHDA and CDR2 SQIVND (reference sequence). The CDR3 sequence: CASSMGGNTDTQYF. CDR3 sequence (DNA): TGTGCCAGTAGTATGGGGGGGAACACAGATACGCAGTATTTT.

The J gene is TRBJ1-5, the V gene TRBV7-9, with TRBD1 as a possible D gene (5 bases). Trimming removed 2 bases from V and 2 bases from J, with 13 bases in between. Per germline, CDR1 SEHNR and CDR2 FQNEAQ (reference sequence). This CDR3 has 16 amino acids. Written as DNA, the CDR3 is TGTGCCAGCAGCTTAATAGCAGGGTACGGCAATCAGCCCCAGCATTTT. Amino acids: CASSLIAGYGNQPQHF.

As DNA, the CDR3 is TGTGCCAGCAGCATAGGGGCGGGGAGGACTTACAATGAGCAGTTCTTC. This gives the protein CASSIGAGRTYNEQFF. J is TRBJ2-1 and V is TRBV6-4; a possible D gene is TRBD2 (6 bases). The CDR3 extends over 16 amino acids. Looked up from germline, CDR1 is MRHNA and CDR2 is SNTAGT. The germline V and J ends were trimmed by 6 bases and 4 bases, with 19 bases remaining between them.

The V call is TRBV7-9, the J call TRBJ2-3; maybe TRBD2 (6 bases). The V end was cut by 3 bases, the J end by 7 bases, with 14 bases between. The CDR3 runs 14 residues. Germline CDR1 SEHNR, CDR2 FQNEAQ (reference sequence). CDR3 sequence reads: CASSFDGGFNTQYF. As DNA, the CDR3 is TGTGCCAGCAGCTTCGACGGGGGATTTAATACGCAGTATTTT.

The chain couples TRBV27 to TRBJ1-1, with TRBD1 identical over 10 bases. The V segment lost 5 bases and the J segment 1 base; nucleotides outside the gene matches: 7. The CDR3 length is 16 residues. Germline CDR1 MNHEY, CDR2 SMNVEV (reference sequence). CDR3 in amino acids: CASSPGQGGSNTEAFF. The DNA for the CDR3 is TGTGCCAGCAGTCCCGGACAGGGGGGCTCGAACACTGAAGCTTTCTTT.

The V and J genes are TRBV3-1 (or the pseudogene TRBV3-2) and TRBJ2-1, with D maybe TRBD1 (5 bases). The CDR3 sequence is 12 residues long. Trimming shortened V by 4 bases and J by 4 bases, and 5 bases separated the two germline ends. In germline, CDR1 is LGHDT, CDR2 YNNKEL (reference sequence). For the CDR3, the DNA is TGTGCCAGCAGCCCAGGGTACAATGAGCAGTTCTTC. The encoded protein is CASSPGYNEQFF.

The J gene is TRBJ2-5, the V gene TRBV18; 8 bases are a match to TRBD1. In germline, CDR1 is KGHSH, CDR2 LQKENI. The CDR3 runs 16 residues. V lost 6 bases and J lost 4; bases outside the gene matches: 13. DNA of the CDR3: TGTGCCAGCTCCTCAGGGGGCAGGGGGCTTCGAGAGACCCAGTACTTC. It translates to CASSSGGRGLRETQYF.

The CDR3 bases are TGCGCCAGCAGCCAAGATTTTCGGACAGGGGTCACTGAAGCTTTCTTT. This encodes CASSQDFRTGVTEAFF. The genes are TRBV4-3 and TRBJ1-1; 9 bases fit TRBD1. V shed 0 bases, J shed 4 bases, and the junction held 6 bases outside the gene matches. The CDR3 is 16 residues long. CDR1 and CDR2 (germline): LGHNA, YSLEER.

The chain links TRBV10-3 to TRBJ2-7; TRBD2 is a possible D gene (6 bases). Germline values: CDR1 ENHRY, CDR2 SYGVKD. Trimming pared 5 bases from V and 0 bases from J, leaving 17 bases between. The CDR3 spans 16 residues. The CDR3 here is CAISLAGYTSSYEQYF. The CDR3 bases are TGTGCCATCAGTCTTGCGGGATACACTAGCTCCTACGAGCAGTACTTC.

This clone was counted once. The chain uses TRBV5-6 and TRBJ2-5, with D possibly TRBD2 on 5 matching bases. Germline loops: CDR1 SGHDT, CDR2 YYEEEE. With 4 bases removed from V and 5 bases from J, the gap between germline ends came to 15 bases. This CDR3 comprises 14 residues. CDR3 DNA sequence: TGTGCCAGCAGCCCTTACCCGGGGTCGGAGACCCAGTACTTC. The encoded protein is CASSPYPGSETQYF.